The subject of this entry is one T cell receptor beta chain. The CDR3 totals 14 residues. V was pared by 0 bases and J by 4 bases, with 9 bases between. Germline loops: CDR1 MDHEN, CDR2 SYDVKM. The source of the sample is a study of blood T cell repertoires in COVID-19. Study information: The United States, Italy and Spain were the sources of the acute and convalescent COVID-19 samples. Sources were T cells, B-cell-depleted T cells, or PBMCs; the material itself was cDNA or gDNA.

Measured with immunoSEQ multiplex PCR; TCRdb has only the in-frame clones, and not every one. The data show about 250,000 clones, 70% to 90% seen once. The sequence came from a human donor with COVID-19, enrolled during active disease. The donor label of this sample is uncertain. V gene TRBV28 combines with J gene TRBJ2-5; a possible D gene is TRBD1 (5 bases). Source material: peripheral blood. The CDR3 DNA reads TGTGCCAGCAGTTTATGGGGAAGGGGAGAGACCCAGTACTTC. Translated: CASSLWGRGETQYF.